A single sample gave rise to the 21 T cell receptor beta chains below, sequenced in a study of beta chain features in type 1 diabetes listed by TCRdb under 2018. The receptor library was made with the immunoSEQ multiplex PCR assay. The entire amount of isolated RNA was reverse transcribed using the High Capacity cDNA Reverse Transcription Kit, so the sequenced TCRB transcripts were expressed ones. What TCRdb holds here is the immuneACCESS table cut down to in-frame rearrangements. Part of the clones is not present; checked against another copy, under half of the missing clones reflect an unresolved V gene, and the others are unexplained. Within this sample are hundreds of thousands of clones, with 14% of them counted one time only. The ten largest clones capture roughly 0.035% of the sample. Sample: naive CD4+ T cells from blood. The cell subset or site label on this specimen signifies: true naive CD4+ T cells. All receptors derive from a man aged 30 to 45 in good health.

The chain employs TRBV11-2 and TRBJ1-1, with D unclear. Trimming took 2 bases from V and 3 from J, leaving 1 base between them. The CDR3 covers 11 residues. Germline CDR1 reads SGHAT; CDR2 reads FQNNGV. CDR3 sequence reads: CASSLHTEAFF. CDR3 DNA sequence: TGTGCCAGCAGCTTACACACTGAAGCTTTCTTT.

The J gene is TRBJ2-5, the V gene TRBV5-6; possible D gene TRBD2, 5 bases. This CDR3 comprises 14 residues. Germline lookup yields CDR1 SGHDT and CDR2 YYEEEE. V was pared by 4 bases and J by 2 bases, with 12 bases between. The CDR3 reads CASSPWRLQETQYF. The CDR3, as DNA: TGTGCCAGCAGCCCCTGGAGGCTACAAGAGACCCAGTACTTC.

This chain joins TRBV11-3 and TRBJ2-3; tentatively, D is TRBD1 (6 bases). V lost 3 bases, J lost 4 bases, and 11 bases lay in between. Germline V lookup: CDR1 SGHNT, CDR2 YENEEA. CDR3 length: 14 amino acids. CDR3 in amino acids: CASSLSRGADTQYF. In DNA, the CDR3 is TGTGCCAGCAGCTTGAGCAGGGGCGCAGATACGCAGTATTTT.

This clone was seen a few times. V gene TRBV5-6 combines with J gene TRBJ2-1; D may be TRBD2 (6 bases). Germline CDR1 and CDR2: SGHDT and YYEEEE. V lost 0 bases and J 4 bases, leaving 23 bases between the germline ends. The CDR3 has 19 amino acids. The CDR3 loop is CASSLVGASSARMYNEQFF. The CDR3 DNA follows: TGTGCCAGCAGCTTGGTCGGAGCGTCTAGCGCGCGGATGTACAATGAGCAGTTCTTC.

This chain links TRBV7-2 with TRBJ2-7, with 11 positions matching TRBD2. The CDR3 runs to 15 residues. V shed 5 bases, J shed 5 bases, and the junction held 8 bases outside the gene matches. Germline lookup yields CDR1 SGHTA and CDR2 FQGNSA. CDR3 sequence: CASSTTGTSGNEQYF. The CDR3 DNA follows: TGTGCCAGCAGCACAACCGGGACTAGCGGAAACGAGCAGTACTTC.

The genes are TRBV19 and TRBJ1-4, with D uncertain. CDR1 and CDR2 from the germline V gene are LNHDA and SQIVND (reference sequence). CDR3 length: 15 amino acids. V was pared by 4 bases and J by 4 bases, with 13 bases between. CDR3 nucleotides: TGTGCCAGTAGTACGCGACGCACACTTAATGAAAAACTGTTTTTT. Protein sequence: CASSTRRTLNEKLFF.

The gene calls are TRBV18 and TRBJ2-3; no reliable D call. Trimming removed 8 bases at V and 0 bases at J, with 6 bases between. Germline V gives CDR1 KGHSH, CDR2 LQKENI. CDR3 length: 12 residues. The CDR3 sequence is CASHISTDTQYF. The DNA of the CDR3 is TGTGCCAGCCACATTAGCACAGATACGCAGTATTTT.

The chain has TRBV30 and TRBJ2-1, with 8 bases lining up with TRBD2. This CDR3 spans 16 amino acids. Germline CDR1 and CDR2: GTSNPN and SVGIG (reference sequence). V was clipped by 6 bases and J by 0 bases; unmatched bases: 10. Here the CDR3 reads CACTLAAHSSYNEQFF. CDR3 nucleotide sequence: TGTGCCTGCACACTAGCGGCACATAGCTCCTACAATGAGCAGTTCTTC.

This sequence joins TRBV4-3 and TRBJ2-5; the match to TRBD2 covers 7 bases. Germline V lookup: CDR1 LGHNA, CDR2 YSLEER. Trimming removed 1 base from V and 1 base from J; junction bases left unmatched: 9. CDR3 size: 17 residues. The CDR3 DNA reads TGCGCCAGCAGCCAAGTGTCCCAGCGGGGCGCCCAAGAGACCCAGTACTTC. This translates into CASSQVSQRGAQETQYF.

This clone was detected a few times. V and J are TRBV15 and TRBJ2-7; D is possibly TRBD1 (6 bases). CDR1 and CDR2 from the germline V gene are LNHNV and YYDKDF (reference sequence). Trimming stripped 3 bases from V and 2 bases from J, with 17 bases between. The CDR3 contains 16 residues. The CDR3: CATSSPPTGKAYEQYF. The CDR3 nucleotides read TGTGCCACCAGCAGTCCCCCTACAGGGAAGGCCTACGAGCAGTACTTC.

There are a few counts of this clone. The gene calls are TRBV7-9 and TRBJ2-7; 7 bases match TRBD1. The CDR3 covers 14 residues. Germline lookup yields CDR1 SEHNR and CDR2 FQNEAQ (reference sequence). V shed 4 bases and J 3 bases; nucleotides not matched to a gene: 6. The CDR3, as DNA: TGTGCCAGCAGCTCGACAGGGACGAACTACGAGCAGTACTTC. It encodes CASSSTGTNYEQYF.

This chain links TRBV4-2 with TRBJ2-2, with a tentative D call TRBD2 (6 bases). The V gene's germline CDR1 is LGHNA and CDR2 YNFKEQ. The length of the CDR3 is 16 residues. With 4 bases removed from V and 2 bases from J, the gap between germline ends came to 14 bases. The DNA of the CDR3 is TGTGCCAGCAGCCCCCTGGGGGAGGCTAACACCGGGGAGCTGTTTTTT. It is translated as CASSPLGEANTGELFF.

This clone was recorded a few times. V is TRBV6-6 and J is TRBJ2-3; D possibly matches TRBD1 or TRBD2 (5 bases each). V lost 11 bases to trimming and J lost 1 base, with 10 bases between them. This CDR3 region has 12 residues. Germline CDR1 and CDR2: MNHNY and SVGAGI (reference sequence). The DNA of the CDR3 is TGTGCCTCGGGGCCGGGCACAGATACGCAGTATTTT. Its translation is CASGPGTDTQYF.

The J gene is TRBJ2-5, the V gene TRBV19, with 7 bases fitting TRBD1. Germline CDR1 is LNHDA and CDR2 is SQIVND (reference sequence). V gave up 5 bases and J gave up 4 bases; unmatched junction bases: 7. This CDR3 has 14 residues. The CDR3 spells CASSFRQGTETQYF. CDR3 DNA: TGTGCCAGTAGTTTCCGACAGGGCACAGAGACCCAGTACTTC.

The chain joins TRBV15 to TRBJ1-4, with D possibly being TRBD1 (5 bases). This CDR3 has 15 residues. Germline V gene sequence: CDR1 LNHNV, CDR2 YYDKDF (reference sequence). Between the trimmed V and J ends, which lost 0 bases and 11 bases, there was a span of 16 bases. This CDR3 is CATSRDGGGLEKLFF. The CDR3 nucleotides are TGTGCCACCAGCAGAGATGGGGGAGGGTTGGAGAAACTGTTTTTT.

This clone came up a few times. The sample holds other DNA sequences that translate to the same CDR3. This rearrangement joins TRBV7-9 to TRBJ1-1; TRBD1 might be the D (6 bases). V dropped 9 bases and J dropped 5 bases, with 7 bases sitting between them. CDR3 length: 10 amino acids. From germline, CDR1 is SEHNR and CDR2 FQNEAQ (reference sequence). In DNA form, the CDR3 reads TGTGCCAGTAGGGGGACTGAAGCTTTCTTT. This encodes CASRGTEAFF.

Only a few counts were recorded for this clone. The chain links TRBV6-5 to TRBJ2-5, with D maybe TRBD2 (6 bases). This CDR3 contains 16 residues. The V end lost 2 bases, the J end lost 1 base, and 14 bases lay between the germline ends. The germline gives CDR1 MNHEY, CDR2 SVGAGI. The CDR3 DNA is TGTGCCAGCAGTTACACGGGGGTCCGTGGCCAAGAGACCCAGTACTTC. It translates to CASSYTGVRGQETQYF.

The chain has TRBV30 and TRBJ1-4; possible D gene TRBD1, 5 bases. The V and J ends lost 2 bases and 0 bases respectively, with 13 bases between them. The CDR3 sequence is 16 residues long. Germline V gives CDR1 GTSNPN, CDR2 SVGIG (reference sequence). The CDR3 DNA follows: TGTGCCTGGAGTATCGGGGCCGCTACAACTAATGAAAAACTGTTTTTT. Amino acid sequence: CAWSIGAATTNEKLFF. Together with reference TRBV30 and TRBJ1-4, the CDR3 gives the full variable domain: SQTIHQWPATLVQPVGSPLSLECTVEGTSNPNLYWYRQAAGRGLQLLFYSVGIGQISSEVPQNLSASRPQDRQFILSSKKLLLSDSGFYLCAWSIGAATTNEKLFFGSGTQLSVL.

The J gene is TRBJ1-3, the V gene TRBV4-1; 7 bases line up with TRBD1. The CDR3 loop spans 15 amino acids. The ends lost 1 base at V and 5 bases at J; junction bases unmatched: 5. CDR1 is MGHRA, CDR2 YSYEKL, per germline. CDR3 loop: CASSQGGQRRNTIYF. The CDR3 DNA is TGCGCCAGCAGCCAAGGGGGACAGAGAAGAAACACCATATATTTT.

J is TRBJ1-6 and V is TRBV19, with TRBD1 matching over 7 bases. Germline V gives CDR1 LNHDA, CDR2 SQIVND (reference sequence). V lost 7 bases, J lost 8 bases, and 5 bases stayed unmatched. This CDR3 region has 13 residues. The CDR3 sequence is CASKTGWDSPLHF. In nucleotides, the CDR3 is TGTGCCAGTAAGACAGGGTGGGATTCACCCCTCCACTTT.

Ten or more counts support this clone. This sample also contains other DNA sequences that code for the same CDR3. The genes are TRBV7-9 and TRBJ2-1; D ambiguous. The CDR3 covers 8 residues. Germline CDR1 SEHNR, CDR2 FQNEAQ (reference sequence). The CDR3 spells CAGNEQFF. CDR3 nucleotides: TGTGCTGGCAATGAGCAGTTCTTC.